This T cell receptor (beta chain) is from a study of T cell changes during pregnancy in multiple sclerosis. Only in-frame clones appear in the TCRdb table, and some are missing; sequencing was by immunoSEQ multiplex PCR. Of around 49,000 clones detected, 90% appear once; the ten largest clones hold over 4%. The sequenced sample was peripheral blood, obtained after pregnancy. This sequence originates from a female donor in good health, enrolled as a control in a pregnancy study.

CDR3: CASSLSGTGGNGELFF. CDR3 sequence (DNA): TGCGCCAGCAGCTTATCCGGGACAGGGGGCAACGGGGAGCTGTTTTTT. The chain has TRBV5-1 and TRBJ2-2, with 12 bases fitting TRBD1. Looked up from germline, CDR1 is SGHRS and CDR2 is YFSETQ. This CDR3 is built from 16 residues. The trim removed 2 bases at V and 7 bases at J, leaving 6 bases unmatched. The complete variable domain, with remaining parts taken from reference TRBV5-1 and TRBJ2-2, reads KAGVTQTPRYLIKTRGQQVTLSCSPISGHRSVSWYQQTPGQGLQFLFEYFSETQRNKGNFPGRFSGRQFSNSRSEMNVSTLELGDSALYLCASSLSGTGGNGELFFGEGSRLTVL.